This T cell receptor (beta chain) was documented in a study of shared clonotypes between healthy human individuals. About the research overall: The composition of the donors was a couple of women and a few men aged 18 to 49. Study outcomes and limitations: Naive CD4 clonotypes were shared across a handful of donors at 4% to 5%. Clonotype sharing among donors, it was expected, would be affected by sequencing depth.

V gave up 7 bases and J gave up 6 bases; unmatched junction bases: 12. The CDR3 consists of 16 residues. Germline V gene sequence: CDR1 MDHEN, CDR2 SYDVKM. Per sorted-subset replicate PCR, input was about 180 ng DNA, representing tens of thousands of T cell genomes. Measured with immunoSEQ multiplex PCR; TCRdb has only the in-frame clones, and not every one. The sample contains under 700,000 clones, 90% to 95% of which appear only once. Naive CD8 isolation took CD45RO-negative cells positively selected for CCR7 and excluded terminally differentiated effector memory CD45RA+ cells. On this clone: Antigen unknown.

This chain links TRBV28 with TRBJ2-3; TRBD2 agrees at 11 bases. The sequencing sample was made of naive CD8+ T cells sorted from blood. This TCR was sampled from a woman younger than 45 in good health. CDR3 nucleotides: TGTGCCAGCACTAATATAGCGGGAGGGCCAGGGGATACGCAGTATTTT. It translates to CASTNIAGGPGDTQYF.